This is a list of T cell receptor beta chains from one sample in a study of shared clonotypes between healthy human individuals. Some clones are missing from TCRdb's copy, which holds only in-frame ones; the method was immunoSEQ multiplex PCR. The data hold around 2,100,000 clones, with about 94% observed a single time. The sequenced sample was naive CD8+ T cells sorted from blood. The receptors derive from a man younger than 35 in good health. CDR3s include the opening cysteine and the closing phenylalanine or tryptophan. The D gene is left open where the match is weak. Part of the rows lack a size; the others show once, few, many or a class for expanded clones.

CDR3: CASSLGPSGRDTQYF
DNA: TGTGCCAGCAGCTTAGGTCCTAGCGGGAGGGATACGCAGTATTTT
V: TRBV7-6
D: TRBD2
size: NA
J: TRBJ2-3

CDR3: CASSVGGRSSGNTIYF
DNA: TGTGCCAGCAGCGTAGGGGGTCGTAGCTCTGGAAACACCATATATTTT
V: TRBV9
D: NA
size: NA
J: TRBJ1-3

CDR3: CASSSRDQGQWSYVDTQYF
DNA: TGTGCCAGTAGTAGCCGGGACCAGGGGCAATGGTCATACGTGGATACGCAGTATTTT
V: TRBV19
D: NA
size: NA
J: TRBJ2-3

CDR3: CAWSLAGGPQQYF
DNA: TGTGCCTGGAGTCTAGCGGGAGGGCCGCAGCAGTACTTC
V: TRBV30
D: TRBD2
size: NA
J: TRBJ2-7

CDR3: CASSLQGGELFF
DNA: TGTGCCAGCAGCTTACAAGGCGGGGAGCTGTTTTTT
V: TRBV11-2
D: NA
size: NA
J: TRBJ2-2

CDR3: CASSASGSSYEQYF
DNA: TGTGCCAGTAGTGCTAGCGGGAGCTCCTACGAGCAGTACTTC
V: TRBV19
D: TRBD2
size: few
J: TRBJ2-7

CDR3: CASSMRASGGLTSTDTQYF
DNA: TGTGCCAGTAGTATGAGAGCTAGCGGGGGATTAACTAGCACAGATACGCAGTATTTT
V: TRBV19
D: TRBD2
size: NA
J: TRBJ2-3

CDR3: CASSEGAGILYNEQFF
DNA: TGTGCCAGCAGTGAAGGGGCGGGAATATTGTACAATGAGCAGTTCTTC
V: TRBV6-1
D: NA
size: NA
J: TRBJ2-1

CDR3: CASSDISADTQYF
DNA: TGCGCCAGCAGCGATATTTCCGCAGATACGCAGTATTTT
V: TRBV10-1
D: NA
size: NA
J: TRBJ2-3

CDR3: CASSLGRADTQYF
DNA: TGTGCCAGCAGCTTGGGAAGGGCAGATACGCAGTATTTT
V: TRBV5-6
D: NA
size: NA
J: TRBJ2-3

CDR3: CASSQEGGSYGYTF
DNA: TGCGCCAGCAGCCAAGAAGGGGGCAGCTATGGCTACACCTTC
V: TRBV4-1
D: TRBD1
size: NA
J: TRBJ1-2

CDR3: CASSWALQEGGYEQYF
DNA: TGTGCCAGCAGCTGGGCACTACAGGAGGGCGGCTACGAGCAGTACTTC
V: TRBV5-6
D: NA
size: NA
J: TRBJ2-7

CDR3: CASSDSGRASYNEQFF
DNA: TGTGCCAGCAGTGACTCGGGGAGGGCCTCATACAATGAGCAGTTCTTC
V: TRBV6-4
D: TRBD2
size: NA
J: TRBJ2-1

CDR3: CASSGLAGSHEQYF
DNA: TGCGCCAGCAGTGGTTTAGCAGGGTCTCACGAGCAGTACTTC
V: TRBV10-1
D: NA
size: NA
J: TRBJ2-7

CDR3: CASSQRRDSLYEQYF
DNA: TGCGCCAGCAGCCAGAGGAGGGACTCCCTCTACGAGCAGTACTTC
V: TRBV4-1
D: NA
size: NA
J: TRBJ2-7

CDR3: CASTPTGYEAFF
DNA: TGTGCCAGCACCCCGACAGGGTATGAAGCTTTCTTT
V: TRBV6-6
D: TRBD1
size: NA
J: TRBJ1-1

CDR3: CASSFGQTRMEQYF
DNA: TGTGCCAGCAGTTTTGGGCAGACTCGTATGGAGCAGTACTTC
V: TRBV27
D: NA
size: NA
J: TRBJ2-7

CDR3: CASSQSENAYEQYF
DNA: TGTGCCAGCAGCCAAAGCGAGAATGCCTACGAGCAGTACTTC
V: TRBV2
D: NA
size: NA
J: TRBJ2-7

CDR3: CAWSSTGTYEQYF
DNA: TGTGCCTGGAGTAGCACAGGGACCTACGAGCAGTACTTC
V: TRBV30
D: NA
size: NA
J: TRBJ2-7

CDR3: CASVWGNFDGYTF
DNA: TGTGCCAGCGTTTGGGGGAACTTTGATGGCTACACCTTC
V: TRBV5-6
D: NA
size: NA
J: TRBJ1-2

CDR3: CASSLMGPLYGYTF
DNA: TGTGCCAGCAGCTTAATGGGACCCCTCTATGGCTACACCTTC
V: TRBV13
D: NA
size: NA
J: TRBJ1-2

CDR3: CASSDGTGARETQYF
DNA: TGTGCCAGCAGTGACGGGACAGGGGCCCGAGAGACCCAGTACTTC
V: TRBV2
D: TRBD1
size: once
J: TRBJ2-5

CDR3: CASGLVLSGSPYNEQFF
DNA: TGTGCTAGTGGTTTGGTACTCAGCGGGAGTCCCTACAATGAGCAGTTCTTC
V: TRBV12-5
D: TRBD2
size: NA
J: TRBJ2-1

CDR3: CASSESSGGETDTQYF
DNA: TGCGCCAGCAGTGAGTCGAGCGGGGGGGAGACAGATACGCAGTATTTT
V: TRBV10-1
D: TRBD2
size: NA
J: TRBJ2-3

CDR3: CATRQIAGEQYF
DNA: TGTGCCACTCGACAAATCGCCGGCGAGCAGTACTTC
V: TRBV6-1
D: NA
size: NA
J: TRBJ2-7

CDR3: CASSPSSGRDNEQFF
DNA: TGTGCCAGCAGCCCGTCTAGCGGGAGGGACAATGAGCAGTTCTTC
V: TRBV7-9
D: TRBD2
size: NA
J: TRBJ2-1

CDR3: CASSLGGSGSYEQYF
DNA: TGTGCCAGCAGCTTGGGCGGGAGTGGTAGCTACGAGCAGTACTTC
V: TRBV5-8
D: TRBD2
size: NA
J: TRBJ2-7

CDR3: CASSQDHAGGRETQYF
DNA: TGCGCCAGCAGCCAAGATCACGCGGGAGGAAGAGAGACCCAGTACTTC
V: TRBV4-3
D: TRBD2
size: NA
J: TRBJ2-5

CDR3: CASSDGLAGGPSDTQYF
DNA: TGTGCCAGCAGCGACGGACTAGCGGGGGGGCCTTCAGATACGCAGTATTTT
V: TRBV4-2
D: TRBD2
size: NA
J: TRBJ2-3

CDR3: CATSRVGEETQYF
DNA: TGTGCCACCAGCAGAGTGGGCGAGGAGACCCAGTACTTC
V: TRBV15
D: NA
size: NA
J: TRBJ2-5

CDR3: CASKAGTGDQPQHF
DNA: TGTGCCAGTAAAGCTGGGACAGGAGATCAGCCCCAGCATTTT
V: TRBV19
D: TRBD1
size: NA
J: TRBJ1-5

CDR3: CASSRPTSGISYNEQFF
DNA: TGTGCCAGCAGCCGCCCGACTAGCGGGATTTCCTACAATGAGCAGTTCTTC
V: TRBV27
D: TRBD2
size: NA
J: TRBJ2-1

CDR3: CAPLGYGYTF
DNA: TGTGCCCCCCTGGGGTATGGCTACACCTTC
V: TRBV6-1
D: NA
size: NA
J: TRBJ1-2

CDR3: CASSLSVPGELFF
DNA: TGTGCCAGTAGTCTTTCAGTCCCCGGGGAGCTGTTTTTT
V: TRBV19
D: NA
size: NA
J: TRBJ2-2

CDR3: CASRPRGGPLLHF
DNA: TGTGCCAGTAGACCAAGGGGCGGGCCGCTACTCCACTTT
V: TRBV19
D: NA
size: NA
J: TRBJ1-6

CDR3: CASSLYDYYEQYF
DNA: TGCGCCAGCAGCTTGTACGATTACTACGAGCAGTACTTC
V: TRBV5-1
D: NA
size: NA
J: TRBJ2-7

CDR3: CASSAGQILLVNTGELFF
DNA: TGTGCCAGCAGTGCGGGGCAAATACTACTAGTGAACACCGGGGAGCTGTTTTTT
V: TRBV2
D: NA
size: NA
J: TRBJ2-2

CDR3: CASSNQGDNEQFF
DNA: TGTGCCAGCAGTAATCAGGGGGACAATGAGCAGTTCTTC
V: TRBV28
D: TRBD1
size: NA
J: TRBJ2-1

CDR3: CASRTSAGGAEAFF
DNA: TGTGCCAGCAGAACTTCCGCGGGAGGGGCTGAAGCTTTCTTT
V: TRBV2
D: NA
size: once
J: TRBJ1-1

CDR3: CASSGGALVNEKLFF
DNA: TGTGCCAGCAGTGGTGGGGCCTTAGTTAATGAAAAACTGTTTTTT
V: TRBV2
D: NA
size: NA
J: TRBJ1-4

CDR3: CASSVRPAGLYEQYF
DNA: TGTGCCAGCAGCGTCCGTCCAGCGGGCTTATACGAGCAGTACTTC
V: TRBV9
D: NA
size: NA
J: TRBJ2-7

CDR3: CASSWTGGFNEQFF
DNA: TGCGCCAGCAGCTGGACAGGGGGCTTTAATGAGCAGTTCTTC
V: TRBV5-1
D: TRBD1
size: NA
J: TRBJ2-1

CDR3: CASSLETSGSGPYEQYF
DNA: TGTGCCAGCAGCTTAGAGACTAGCGGGAGTGGGCCCTACGAGCAGTACTTC
V: TRBV7-6
D: TRBD2
size: NA
J: TRBJ2-7

CDR3: CASNPGGGYEQYF
DNA: TGTGCCAGCAACCCAGGTGGGGGATACGAGCAGTACTTC
V: TRBV2
D: NA
size: NA
J: TRBJ2-7

CDR3: CASSFFTDTQYF
DNA: TGTGCCAGCAGCTTCTTCACAGATACGCAGTATTTT
V: TRBV11-3
D: NA
size: NA
J: TRBJ2-3

CDR3: CASSLGVVTEAFF
DNA: TGTGCCAGCAGCTTAGGGGTTGTCACTGAAGCTTTCTTT
V: TRBV7-9
D: NA
size: NA
J: TRBJ1-1

CDR3: CASSLWFLNTYEQYF
DNA: TGTGCCAGCAGCCTCTGGTTCTTAAATACCTACGAGCAGTACTTC
V: TRBV5-6
D: NA
size: once
J: TRBJ2-7

CDR3: CASSPDRAYEQYF
DNA: TGCGCCAGCAGCCCGGACAGAGCCTACGAGCAGTACTTC
V: TRBV4-1
D: NA
size: NA
J: TRBJ2-7

CDR3: CASSETGLADEQYF
DNA: TGTGCCAGCAGTGAAACGGGACTAGCGGACGAGCAGTACTTC
V: TRBV6-1
D: TRBD2
size: NA
J: TRBJ2-7

CDR3: CASSYREGEAFF
DNA: TGTGCCAGCAGTTACAGGGAGGGTGAAGCTTTCTTT
V: TRBV11-1
D: NA
size: NA
J: TRBJ1-1

CDR3: CASRNRMNTEAFF
DNA: TGTGCCAGCAGAAACCGCATGAACACTGAAGCTTTCTTT
V: TRBV6-1
D: NA
size: NA
J: TRBJ1-1

CDR3: CASSPSQGLDTEAFF
DNA: TGCGCCAGCAGCCCTTCCCAGGGCCTGGACACTGAAGCTTTCTTT
V: TRBV4-1
D: NA
size: NA
J: TRBJ1-1

CDR3: CASSPLAGSSYEQYF
DNA: TGCGCCAGCAGCCCACTAGCGGGGAGCTCCTACGAGCAGTACTTC
V: TRBV4-1
D: TRBD2
size: NA
J: TRBJ2-7

CDR3: CASSSLGQPQHF
DNA: TGTGCCAGCAGTAGCCTGGGTCAGCCCCAGCATTTT
V: TRBV7-9
D: NA
size: NA
J: TRBJ1-5

CDR3: CASSPGANPYEQYF
DNA: TGTGCCAGCAGTCCCGGGGCTAACCCTTACGAGCAGTACTTC
V: TRBV6-1
D: NA
size: NA
J: TRBJ2-7